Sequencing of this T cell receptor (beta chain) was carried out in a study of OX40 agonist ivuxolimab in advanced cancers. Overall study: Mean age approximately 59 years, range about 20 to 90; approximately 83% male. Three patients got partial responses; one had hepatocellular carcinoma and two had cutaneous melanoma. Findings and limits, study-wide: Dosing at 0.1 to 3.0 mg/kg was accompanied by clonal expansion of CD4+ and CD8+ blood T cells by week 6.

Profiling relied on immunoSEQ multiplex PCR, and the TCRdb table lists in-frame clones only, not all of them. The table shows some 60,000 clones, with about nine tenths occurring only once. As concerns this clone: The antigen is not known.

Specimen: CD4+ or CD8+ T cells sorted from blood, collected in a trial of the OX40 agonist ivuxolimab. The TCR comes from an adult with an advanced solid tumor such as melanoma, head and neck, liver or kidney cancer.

This CDR3 is CASSQSQGQPQHF. The CDR3 DNA follows: TGCGCCAGCAGCCAATCTCAGGGGCAGCCCCAGCATTTT. The chain is built from TRBV4-3 and TRBJ1-5; tentatively, D is TRBD1 (6 bases). This CDR3 is 13 amino acids long. The V and J ends lost 2 bases and 7 bases respectively, with 9 bases between them. CDR1 LGHNA and CDR2 YSLEER come from the germline V gene.